Here is one T cell receptor beta chain with its context. Antigen unknown. Deletions cut 2 bases from V and 5 bases from J, with 6 bases between. CDR1 and CDR2 from the germline V gene are MDHEN and SYDVKM. This CDR3 is 12 amino acids long. Data came from immunoSEQ multiplex PCR; TCRdb stores just in-frame clones and leaves some out. This table has around 140,000 clones, 80% to 95% appearing once. The sample belongs to a study of T cell responses to AZD1222 COVID-19 vaccine. Study in general: The study pooled second doses at about 4 or about 12 weeks. Overall study findings and caveats: Females outnumbered males among donors, who were mostly white British; clonal diversity was possibly underestimated. Scientists sampled the repertoires only once the peak T cell response had passed.

The source of this sequence is an adult in good health. This rearrangement joins TRBV28 to TRBJ1-2, with D hard to call. Material: peripheral blood, obtained on day 0 of AZD1222 vaccination. CDR3 amino acids: CASSLRTYGYTF. The CDR3 DNA reads TGTGCCAGCAGTTTAAGGACGTATGGCTACACCTTC.